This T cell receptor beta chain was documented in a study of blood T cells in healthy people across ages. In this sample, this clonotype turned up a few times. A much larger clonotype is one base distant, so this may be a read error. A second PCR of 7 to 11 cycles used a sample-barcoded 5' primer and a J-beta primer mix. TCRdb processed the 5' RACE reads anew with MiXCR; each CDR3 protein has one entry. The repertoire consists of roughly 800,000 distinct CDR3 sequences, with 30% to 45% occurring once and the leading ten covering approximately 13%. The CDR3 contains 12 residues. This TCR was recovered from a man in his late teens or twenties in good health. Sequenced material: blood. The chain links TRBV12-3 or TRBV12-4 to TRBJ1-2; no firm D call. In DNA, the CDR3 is TGTGCCAACAGTTTGTATGGGGATGGCTACACCTTC. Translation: CANSLYGDGYTF.